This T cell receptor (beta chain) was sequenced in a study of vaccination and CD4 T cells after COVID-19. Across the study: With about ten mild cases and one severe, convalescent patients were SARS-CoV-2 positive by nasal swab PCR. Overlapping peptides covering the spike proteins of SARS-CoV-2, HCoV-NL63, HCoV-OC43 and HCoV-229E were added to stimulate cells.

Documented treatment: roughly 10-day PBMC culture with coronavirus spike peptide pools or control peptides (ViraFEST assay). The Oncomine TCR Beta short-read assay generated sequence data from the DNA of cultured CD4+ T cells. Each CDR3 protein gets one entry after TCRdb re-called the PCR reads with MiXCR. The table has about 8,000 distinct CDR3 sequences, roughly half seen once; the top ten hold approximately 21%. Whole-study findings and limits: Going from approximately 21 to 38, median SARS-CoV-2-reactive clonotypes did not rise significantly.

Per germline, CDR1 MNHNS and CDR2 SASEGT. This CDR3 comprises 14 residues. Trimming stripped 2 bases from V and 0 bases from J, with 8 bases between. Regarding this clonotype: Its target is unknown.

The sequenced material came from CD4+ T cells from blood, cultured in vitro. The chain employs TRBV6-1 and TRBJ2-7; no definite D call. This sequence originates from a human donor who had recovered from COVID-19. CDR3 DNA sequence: TGTGCCAGCAGTGAATTAAACGGCTCCTACGAGCAGTACTTC. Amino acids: CASSELNGSYEQYF.